This T cell receptor (beta chain) emerged from a study of Graves' ophthalmopathy and Graves' hyperthyroidism. Sampling less than 13 ml of fresh peripheral blood provided the PBMCs. Overall study results and limits: Among expanded thyroid clonotypes above 0.001 frequency, most also occurred in blood. The model forecast ophthalmopathy progression, reaching 70.59% sensitivity and 72% to 80% specificity.

This clonotype was counted at least ten times. Its antigen is unknown. J lost 1 base, V lost 3 bases, and 7 bases had no gene match. The CDR3 is 15 amino acids. The V gene's germline CDR1 is SQVTM and CDR2 ANQGSEA. RNA transcripts yielded amplified TCR beta CDR3 regions. Second-round multiplex PCR came after a first-round RT-PCR that employed HTBI primers. TCRdb re-called the multiplex PCR reads through MiXCR, storing one row per CDR3 protein. The sample consists of some 380,000 distinct CDR3 sequences, less than 20% of them appearing once. The source material was peripheral blood. This receptor was identified in a woman between 18 and 29 years old with stable Graves' hyperthyroidism. The chain has TRBV29-1 and TRBJ1-2; TRBD1 agrees at 8 bases. This chain's CDR3 is CSVDSGQGFNYGYTF. CDR3 coding DNA: TGCAGCGTTGATTCCGGACAGGGATTTAACTATGGCTACACCTTC.